This TCR beta chain stems from a study of beta chain features in type 1 diabetes. Reverse transcribing all isolated RNA meant expressed TCRB transcripts were sequenced. The data were produced by immunoSEQ multiplex PCR, yet TCRdb's version contains in-frame clones alone and is incomplete. In the table there are under 400,000 clones, around 15% of which are singletons. This sequence was found in a man aged 25 to 45 in good health. Sequencing used central memory CD4+ T cells from blood.

CDR3 in amino acids: CALGRGPREETQYF. In nucleotides, the CDR3 is TGTGCCCTCGGCAGGGGGCCCCGGGAGGAGACCCAGTACTTC. The chain carries TRBV5-4 and TRBJ2-5; 8 nucleotides match TRBD1. J gave up 5 bases and V 10 bases, and 13 bases lay outside the gene matches. Per germline, CDR1 SGHNT and CDR2 YYREEE (reference sequence). CDR3 length: 14 amino acids.